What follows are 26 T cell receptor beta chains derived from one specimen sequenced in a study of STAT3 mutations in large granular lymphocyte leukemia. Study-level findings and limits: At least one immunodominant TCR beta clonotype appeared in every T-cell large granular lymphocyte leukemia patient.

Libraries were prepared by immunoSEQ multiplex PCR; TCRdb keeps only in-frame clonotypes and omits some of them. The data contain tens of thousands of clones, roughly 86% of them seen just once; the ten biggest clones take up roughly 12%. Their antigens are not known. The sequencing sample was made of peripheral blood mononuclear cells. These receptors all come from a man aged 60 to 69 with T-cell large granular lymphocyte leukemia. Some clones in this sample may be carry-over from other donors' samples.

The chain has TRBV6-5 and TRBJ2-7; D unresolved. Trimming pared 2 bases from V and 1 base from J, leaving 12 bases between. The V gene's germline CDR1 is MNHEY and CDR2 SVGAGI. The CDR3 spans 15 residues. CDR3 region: CASSYRGRFSYEQYF. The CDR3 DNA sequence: TGTGCCAGCAGTTACCGCGGTCGTTTTTCCTACGAGCAGTACTTC.

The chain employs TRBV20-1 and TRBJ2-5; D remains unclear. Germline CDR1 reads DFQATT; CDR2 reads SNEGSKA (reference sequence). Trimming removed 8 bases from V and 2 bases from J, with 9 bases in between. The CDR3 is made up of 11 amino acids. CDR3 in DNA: TGCAGTTCTGTCCAGCAAGAGACCCAGTACTTC. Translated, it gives CSSVQQETQYF.

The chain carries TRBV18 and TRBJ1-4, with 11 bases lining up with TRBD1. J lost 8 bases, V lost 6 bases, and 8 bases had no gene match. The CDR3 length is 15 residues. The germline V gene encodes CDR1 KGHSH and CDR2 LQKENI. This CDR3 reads CASSPRTGGEEKLFF. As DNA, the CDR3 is TGTGCCAGCTCCCCCAGGACAGGGGGCGAGGAAAAACTGTTTTTT.

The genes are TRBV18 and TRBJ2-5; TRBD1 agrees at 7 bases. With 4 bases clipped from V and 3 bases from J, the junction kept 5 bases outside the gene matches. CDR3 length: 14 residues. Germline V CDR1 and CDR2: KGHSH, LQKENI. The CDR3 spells CASSQPGTEETQYF. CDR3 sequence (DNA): TGTGCCAGCTCACAGCCCGGGACAGAAGAGACCCAGTACTTC.

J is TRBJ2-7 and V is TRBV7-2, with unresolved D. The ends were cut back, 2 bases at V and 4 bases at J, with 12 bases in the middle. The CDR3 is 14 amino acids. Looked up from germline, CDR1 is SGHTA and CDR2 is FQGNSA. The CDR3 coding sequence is TGTGCCAGCAGCTTAACCCGTCGGTCATACGAGCAGTACTTC. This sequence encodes CASSLTRRSYEQYF.

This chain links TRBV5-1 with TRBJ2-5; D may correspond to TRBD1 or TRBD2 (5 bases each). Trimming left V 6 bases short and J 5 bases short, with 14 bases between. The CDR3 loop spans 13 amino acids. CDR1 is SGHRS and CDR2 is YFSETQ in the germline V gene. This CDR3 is CASTLGVEETQYF. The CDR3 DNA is TGCGCCAGCACCCTGGGGGTGGAGGAGACCCAGTACTTC. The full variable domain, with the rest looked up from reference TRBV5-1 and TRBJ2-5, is KAGVTQTPRYLIKTRGQQVTLSCSPISGHRSVSWYQQTPGQGLQFLFEYFSETQRNKGNFPGRFSGRQFSNSRSEMNVSTLELGDSALYLCASTLGVEETQYFGPGTRLLVL.

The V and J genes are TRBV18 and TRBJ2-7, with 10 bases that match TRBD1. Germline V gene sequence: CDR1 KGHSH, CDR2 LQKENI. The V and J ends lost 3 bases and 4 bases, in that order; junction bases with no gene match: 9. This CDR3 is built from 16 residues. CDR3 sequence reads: CASSPAGTGVLYEQYF. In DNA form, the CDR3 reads TGTGCCAGCTCACCGGCCGGGACAGGGGTCTTGTACGAGCAGTACTTC.

The CDR3 sequence is CASSPTGGSDTEAFF. The CDR3 DNA sequence: TGTGCCAGCTCACCGACAGGGGGCTCGGACACTGAAGCTTTCTTT. The chain carries TRBV18 and TRBJ1-1; TRBD1 aligns across 10 bases. Trimming took 3 bases from V and 3 from J; bases not matched to a gene: 4. The CDR3 is made up of 15 amino acids. Germline V gene sequence: CDR1 KGHSH, CDR2 LQKENI. The full variable domain, with the rest looked up from reference TRBV18 and TRBJ1-1, is NAGVMQNPRHLVRRRGQEARLRCSPMKGHSHVYWYRQLPEEGLKFMVYLQKENIIDESGMPKERFSAEFPKEGPSILRIQQVVRGDSAAYFCASSPTGGSDTEAFFGQGTRLTVV.

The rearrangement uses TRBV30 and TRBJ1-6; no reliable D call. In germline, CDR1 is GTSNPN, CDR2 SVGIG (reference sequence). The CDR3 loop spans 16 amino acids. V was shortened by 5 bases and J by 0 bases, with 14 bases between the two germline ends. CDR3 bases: TGTGCCTGGGGAGGGAAACTCAGCTCCTATAATTCACCCCTCCACTTT. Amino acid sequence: CAWGGKLSSYNSPLHF.

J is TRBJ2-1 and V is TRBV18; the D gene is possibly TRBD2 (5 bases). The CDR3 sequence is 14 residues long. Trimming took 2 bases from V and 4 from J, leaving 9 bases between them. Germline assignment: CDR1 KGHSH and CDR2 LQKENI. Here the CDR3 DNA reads TGTGCCAGCTCACCAGACGGAGGTTACAATGAGCAGTTCTTC. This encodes CASSPDGGYNEQFF.

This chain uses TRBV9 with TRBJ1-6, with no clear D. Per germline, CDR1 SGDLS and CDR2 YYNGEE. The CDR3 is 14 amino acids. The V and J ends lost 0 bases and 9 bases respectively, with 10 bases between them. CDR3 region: CASSVDMDGSPLHF. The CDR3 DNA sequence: TGTGCCAGCAGCGTAGATATGGACGGTTCACCCCTCCACTTT.

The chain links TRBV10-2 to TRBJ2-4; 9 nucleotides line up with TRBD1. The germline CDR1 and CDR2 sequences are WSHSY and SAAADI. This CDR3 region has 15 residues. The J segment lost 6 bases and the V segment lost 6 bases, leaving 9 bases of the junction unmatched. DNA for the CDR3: TGCGCCAGCAGGGGGACAGGGACGGTTGGAAACATTCAGTACTTC. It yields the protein CASRGTGTVGNIQYF.

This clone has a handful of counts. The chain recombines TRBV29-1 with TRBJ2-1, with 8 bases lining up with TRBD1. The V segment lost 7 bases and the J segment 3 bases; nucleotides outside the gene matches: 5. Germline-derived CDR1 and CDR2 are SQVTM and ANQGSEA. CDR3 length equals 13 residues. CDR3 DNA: TGCAGCGGAGGACAGGGCCGCTACAATGAGCAGTTCTTC. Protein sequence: CSGGQGRYNEQFF.

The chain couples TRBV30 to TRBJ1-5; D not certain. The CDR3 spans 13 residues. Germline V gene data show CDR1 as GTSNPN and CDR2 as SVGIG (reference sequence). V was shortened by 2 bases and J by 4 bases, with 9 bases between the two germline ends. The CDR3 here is CAWSPHRNQPQHF. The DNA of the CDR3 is TGTGCCTGGAGTCCACATCGGAATCAGCCCCAGCATTTT.

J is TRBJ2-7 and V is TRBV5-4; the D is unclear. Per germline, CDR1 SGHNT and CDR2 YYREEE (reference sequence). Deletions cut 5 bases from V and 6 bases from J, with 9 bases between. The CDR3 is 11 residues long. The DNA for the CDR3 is TGTGCCAGCAGTTCCGGGCTCGAGCAGTACTTC. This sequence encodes CASSSGLEQYF.

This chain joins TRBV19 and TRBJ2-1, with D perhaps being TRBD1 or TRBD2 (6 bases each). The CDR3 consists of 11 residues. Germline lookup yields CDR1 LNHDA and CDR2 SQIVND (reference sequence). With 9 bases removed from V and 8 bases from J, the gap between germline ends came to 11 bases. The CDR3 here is CASKGGDEQFF. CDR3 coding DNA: TGTGCCAGCAAGGGGGGAGATGAGCAGTTCTTC.

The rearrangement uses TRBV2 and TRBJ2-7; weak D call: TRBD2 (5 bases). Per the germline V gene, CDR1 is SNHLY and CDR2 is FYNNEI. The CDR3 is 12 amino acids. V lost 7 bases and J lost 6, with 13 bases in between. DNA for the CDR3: TGTGCCAGCACGGTGTCCCGGGGCGAGCAGTACTTC. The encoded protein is CASTVSRGEQYF.

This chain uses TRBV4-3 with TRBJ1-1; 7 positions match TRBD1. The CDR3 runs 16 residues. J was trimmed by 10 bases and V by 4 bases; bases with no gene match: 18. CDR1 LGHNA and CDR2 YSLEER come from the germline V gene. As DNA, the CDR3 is TGCGCCAGCAGCCGGGGCGGGGCAGGGGGAACATTCGGAGCTTTCTTT. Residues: CASSRGGAGGTFGAFF.

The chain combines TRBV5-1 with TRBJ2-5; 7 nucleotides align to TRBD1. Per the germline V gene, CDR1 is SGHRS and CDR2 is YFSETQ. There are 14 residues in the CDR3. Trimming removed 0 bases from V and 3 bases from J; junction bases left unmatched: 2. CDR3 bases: TGCGCCAGCAGCTTGGGGGGGACAGAAGAGACCCAGTACTTC. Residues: CASSLGGTEETQYF.

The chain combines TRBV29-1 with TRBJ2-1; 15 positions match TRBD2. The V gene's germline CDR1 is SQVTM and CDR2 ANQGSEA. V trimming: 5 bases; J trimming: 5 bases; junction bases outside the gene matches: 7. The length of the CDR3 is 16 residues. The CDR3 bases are TGCAGCGTTATACGGGGGACTAGCGGGAGGAACAATGAGCAGTTCTTC. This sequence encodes CSVIRGTSGRNNEQFF.

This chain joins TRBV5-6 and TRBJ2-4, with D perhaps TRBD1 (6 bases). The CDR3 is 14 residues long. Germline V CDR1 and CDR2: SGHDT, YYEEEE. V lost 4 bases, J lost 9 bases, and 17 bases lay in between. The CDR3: CASSPSSTQGIQYF. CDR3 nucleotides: TGTGCCAGCAGCCCTTCTAGCACACAGGGCATTCAGTACTTC.

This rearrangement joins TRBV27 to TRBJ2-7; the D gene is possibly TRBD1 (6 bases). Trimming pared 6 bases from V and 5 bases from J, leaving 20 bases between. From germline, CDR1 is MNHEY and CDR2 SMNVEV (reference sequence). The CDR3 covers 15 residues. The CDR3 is CASSPLQGEKDEQYF. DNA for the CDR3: TGTGCCAGCAGCCCACTACAGGGTGAAAAGGACGAGCAGTACTTC.

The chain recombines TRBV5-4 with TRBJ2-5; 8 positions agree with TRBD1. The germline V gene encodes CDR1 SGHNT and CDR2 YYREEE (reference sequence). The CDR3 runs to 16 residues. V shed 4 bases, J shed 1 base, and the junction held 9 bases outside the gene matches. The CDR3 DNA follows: TGTGCCAGCAGCGTTCCGGGACAGGTCCTCCAAGAGACCCAGTACTTC. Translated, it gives CASSVPGQVLQETQYF.

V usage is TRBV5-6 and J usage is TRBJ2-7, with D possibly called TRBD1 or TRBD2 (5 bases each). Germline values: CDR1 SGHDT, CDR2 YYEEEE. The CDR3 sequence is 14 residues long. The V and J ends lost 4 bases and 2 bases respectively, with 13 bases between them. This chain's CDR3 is CASSLDRGPYEQYF. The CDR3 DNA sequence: TGTGCCAGCAGCCTTGATCGGGGCCCCTACGAGCAGTACTTC. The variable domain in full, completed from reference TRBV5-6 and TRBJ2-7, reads DAGVTQSPTHLIKTRGQQVTLRCSPKSGHDTVSWYQQALGQGPQFIFQYYEEEERQRGNFPDRFSGHQFPNYSSELNVNALLLGDSALYLCASSLDRGPYEQYFGPGTRLTVT.

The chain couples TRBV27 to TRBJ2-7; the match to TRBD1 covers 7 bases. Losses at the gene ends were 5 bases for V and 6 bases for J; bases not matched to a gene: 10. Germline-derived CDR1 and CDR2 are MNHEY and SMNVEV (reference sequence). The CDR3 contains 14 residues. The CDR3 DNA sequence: TGTGCCAGCAGTGGTCTTAGGACAGGTCTCGAGCAGTACTTC. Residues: CASSGLRTGLEQYF.

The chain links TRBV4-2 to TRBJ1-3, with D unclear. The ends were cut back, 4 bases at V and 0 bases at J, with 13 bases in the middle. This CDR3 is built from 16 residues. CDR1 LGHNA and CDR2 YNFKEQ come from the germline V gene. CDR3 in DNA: TGTGCCAGCAGCCTTGGTGGGGTAAACTCTGGAAACACCATATATTTT. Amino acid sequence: CASSLGGVNSGNTIYF.